The T cell receptor beta chain described here comes from a study of shared clonotypes between healthy human individuals. This CDR3 is 15 amino acids long. V lost 2 bases to trimming and J lost 4 bases, with 12 bases between them. Per germline, CDR1 SGHRS and CDR2 YFSETQ. TCRdb's table, derived via immunoSEQ multiplex PCR, lists solely in-frame clones and lacks some. The sample carries more than 2 million clones, roughly 95% recorded once. The receptor's source is a man aged 18 to 29 in good health. The sample was naive CD4+ T cells sorted from blood. Subset denoted: CD45RA+ positively selected. This rearrangement joins TRBV5-1 to TRBJ2-2; D uncertain. DNA of the CDR3: TGCGCCAGCAGCTTTTCCTTCCTGGGCACCGGGGAGCTGTTTTTT. Translation: CASSFSFLGTGELFF. Using reference TRBV5-1 and TRBJ2-2 for the parts outside the CDR3, the full variable domain is KAGVTQTPRYLIKTRGQQVTLSCSPISGHRSVSWYQQTPGQGLQFLFEYFSETQRNKGNFPGRFSGRQFSNSRSEMNVSTLELGDSALYLCASSFSFLGTGELFFGEGSRLTVL.